This TCR beta chain was sequenced during a study of blood T cells in healthy people across ages. Findings of the study overall: Naive T cell percentage strongly correlated with TCR beta diversity. Unknown CMV status may confound age-related changes in expanded clones.

Every sample yielded at least 6.5 million isolated PBMCs. Primed by a sample-barcoded 5' primer and a J-beta primer mix, a second PCR proceeded for about 6 to 11 cycles. MiXCR, applied by TCRdb to the 5' RACE reads, yields one record per CDR3 protein. The sample consists of 1.5 million to 2 million distinct CDR3 sequences, 49% of them appearing once. Points on this clonotype: Its target is not known.

The source is a woman in her 40s in good health. Specimen: blood.

The DNA of the CDR3 is TGTGCCAGCAGCCCGAGGACAGGGGCGACAGATACGCAGTATTTT. It yields the protein CASSPRTGATDTQYF. V and J are TRBV7-8 and TRBJ2-3, with 9 bases lining up with TRBD1. The CDR3 is made up of 15 amino acids. Per germline, CDR1 SGHVS and CDR2 FQNEAQ. The V gene end was trimmed by 5 bases and the J gene end by 3 bases; junction bases not matched to a gene: 6.